What follows are 26 T cell receptor beta chains derived from one specimen sequenced in a study of shared clonotypes between healthy human individuals. Sequencing was performed with immunoSEQ multiplex PCR; in TCRdb, only in-frame clones are kept and a portion is missing. The sample has approximately 640,000 clones, roughly 78% seen once. Sequencing used memory CD4+ T cells sorted from blood. Subset indicated: CD45RA-negative fraction. The source is a woman in her thirties in good health.

There are many counts of this clone. The chain carries TRBV7-9 and TRBJ1-2; TRBD1 might be the D (5 bases). This CDR3 is 16 amino acids long. Germline V gene data show CDR1 as SEHNR and CDR2 as FQNEAQ (reference sequence). The V end was cut by 5 bases, the J end by 1 base, with 17 bases between. In nucleotides, the CDR3 is TGTGCCAGCAGCCCCCACGGTGGTGACAGTAACTATGGCTACACCTTC. Translation: CASSPHGGDSNYGYTF.

The rearrangement uses TRBV2 and TRBJ2-5, with a tentative D call TRBD1 (6 bases). The CDR3 runs to 14 residues. Deletions cut 7 bases from V and 7 bases from J, with 19 bases between. CDR1 is SNHLY, CDR2 FYNNEI, per germline. The CDR3 here is CASTSDSSKGTQYF. The CDR3 DNA reads as TGTGCCAGCACCTCGGACAGTAGTAAAGGGACCCAGTACTTC.

This clone was counted many times. This chain uses TRBV4-1 with TRBJ1-2; the D gene is possibly TRBD1 (6 bases). The CDR3 runs to 13 residues. Germline CDR1 and CDR2: MGHRA and YSYEKL. Deletions cut 0 bases from V and 5 bases from J, with 7 bases between. The CDR3 here is CASSQDQGYGYTF. For the CDR3, the DNA is TGCGCCAGCAGCCAAGATCAGGGGTATGGCTACACCTTC.

As for this clone: A far more abundant clone sits one base away, making this likely a read error. The chain couples TRBV7-9 to TRBJ1-2; D uncertain. Germline V gene sequence: CDR1 SEHNR, CDR2 FQNEAQ (reference sequence). The CDR3 spans 11 residues. The CDR3, as DNA: TGTGCCAGCACCGACGGCAGGCCCTTCGCCTTC. This translates into CASTDGRPFAF.

V usage is TRBV5-1 and J usage is TRBJ2-2; 8 nucleotides agree with TRBD2. V lost 1 base to trimming and J lost 7 bases; unmatched junction nucleotides: 12. CDR3 size: 17 residues. Germline V gene lookup returns CDR1 SGHRS and CDR2 YFSETQ. The CDR3 DNA follows: TGCGCCAGCAGCTTGATCCCAGCGGGAGCCGCAGACGGGGAGCTGTTTTTT. This sequence encodes CASSLIPAGAADGELFF.

The chain carries TRBV2 and TRBJ1-3; D unclear. The germline V gene encodes CDR1 SNHLY and CDR2 FYNNEI. This CDR3 spans 14 amino acids. V gave up 4 bases and J gave up 2 bases, with 9 bases separating them. The CDR3 bases are TGTGCCAGCAGTGCCTTAAGGACTGGAAACACCATATATTTT. Amino acids: CASSALRTGNTIYF.

This clone showed up just once. V and J are TRBV28 and TRBJ2-1; D unresolved. This CDR3 is 10 amino acids long. V lost 6 bases and J 3 bases, leaving 0 bases between the germline ends. CDR1 and CDR2 (germline): MDHEN, SYDVKM. DNA for the CDR3: TGTGCCAGCAGCTACAATGAGCAGTTCTTC. This translates into CASSYNEQFF.

This chain links TRBV21-1 with TRBJ2-5. TRBV21-1 is given as a pseudogene. This CDR3 is built from 11 residues. This CDR3 is CASSWCETQYF. CDR3 coding DNA: TGTGCCAGCAGCTGGTGTGAGACCCAGTACTTC.

This clone was counted a few times. V usage is TRBV5-6 and J usage is TRBJ1-5; 7 bases match TRBD1. CDR3 length: 14 residues. V was pared by 5 bases and J by 3 bases, with 5 bases of the junction left unmatched. The germline V gene encodes CDR1 SGHDT and CDR2 YYEEEE. The CDR3 DNA reads as TGTGCCAGCAGGGTAGACAGGGTCAATCAGCCCCAGCATTTT. It codes for CASRVDRVNQPQHF. Drawing the rest from reference TRBV5-6 and TRBJ1-5, the complete variable domain is DAGVTQSPTHLIKTRGQQVTLRCSPKSGHDTVSWYQQALGQGPQFIFQYYEEEERQRGNFPDRFSGHQFPNYSSELNVNALLLGDSALYLCASRVDRVNQPQHFGDGTRLSIL.

J is TRBJ2-6 and V is TRBV18; perhaps TRBD1 as D (6 bases). This CDR3 spans 19 amino acids. Trimming removed 1 base at V and 0 bases at J, with 16 bases between. Germline CDR1 and CDR2: KGHSH and LQKENI. Written as DNA, the CDR3 is TGTGCCAGCTCACCACTGGGTCTTCAGGGGACCTCTGGGGCCAACGTCCTGACTTTC. Translated: CASSPLGLQGTSGANVLTF.

This chain connects TRBV11-3 to TRBJ2-3, with 8 bases identical to TRBD1. The V gene's germline CDR1 is SGHNT and CDR2 YENEEA. The CDR3 has 16 amino acids. Losses at the gene ends were 5 bases for V and 2 bases for J; bases not matched to a gene: 9. CDR3 DNA sequence: TGTGCCAGCAGCCCAACTGGACAGGGATACACAGATACGCAGTATTTT. Protein sequence: CASSPTGQGYTDTQYF.

The chain has TRBV7-9 and TRBJ2-1, with D possibly being TRBD2 (5 bases). The V end lost 4 bases, the J end lost 6 bases, and 16 bases lay between the germline ends. The V gene's germline CDR1 is SEHNR and CDR2 FQNEAQ (reference sequence). CDR3 length equals 15 residues. The CDR3: CASSSGLYGVNEQFF. Here the CDR3 DNA reads TGTGCCAGCAGCTCCGGACTCTATGGGGTCAATGAGCAGTTCTTC.

The rearrangement joins TRBV2 to TRBJ1-1; D possibly corresponds to TRBD1 (5 bases). The germline V gene has CDR1 SNHLY and CDR2 FYNNEI. V lost 4 bases to trimming and J lost 5 bases, with 14 bases between them. The CDR3 sequence is 14 residues long. CDR3 sequence: CASSVAGRGTEAFF. CDR3 DNA: TGTGCCAGCAGTGTGGCAGGGCGGGGGACTGAAGCTTTCTTT.

This clone was counted a few times. The chain is built from TRBV6-5 and TRBJ1-3; 9 bases align to TRBD1. The CDR3 loop spans 14 amino acids. Germline trimming cut 4 bases from V and 6 bases from J; bases unmatched to any gene: 4. Germline V gene lookup returns CDR1 MNHEY and CDR2 SVGAGI. Here the CDR3 DNA reads TGTGCCAGCAGTTGGGACAGGGAGGTAAACACCATATATTTT. It specifies CASSWDREVNTIYF.

This rearrangement joins TRBV4-1 to TRBJ1-4; 7 nucleotides line up with TRBD1. This CDR3 comprises 16 residues. Unmatched junction bases numbered 8, after V lost 0 bases and J lost 7 bases. Germline V CDR1 and CDR2: MGHRA, YSYEKL. The CDR3 spells CASSQEQEGGGEKLFF. Here the CDR3 DNA reads TGCGCCAGCAGCCAAGAACAAGAAGGGGGCGGTGAAAAACTGTTTTTT.

This chain uses TRBV4-1 with TRBJ1-3, with D possibly TRBD1 on 5 matching bases. With 0 bases removed from V and 0 bases from J, the gap between germline ends came to 9 bases. CDR3 length: 16 residues. From germline, CDR1 is MGHRA and CDR2 YSYEKL. As DNA, the CDR3 is TGCGCCAGCAGCCAAGACAGGGCGAGCTCTGGAAACACCATATATTTT. Amino acids: CASSQDRASSGNTIYF.

This chain links TRBV7-9 with TRBJ2-7; 10 bases agree with TRBD2. Germline-derived CDR1 and CDR2 are SEHNR and FQNEAQ (reference sequence). The CDR3 spans 15 residues. V gave up 1 base and J gave up 4 bases; unmatched junction bases: 4. The DNA for the CDR3 is TGTGCCAGCAGCTTAGTGGTAGCGGGAGGATACGAGCAGTACTTC. Translation: CASSLVVAGGYEQYF.

This sequence joins TRBV19 and TRBJ1-5; a weak D match, TRBD1 (5 bases). The CDR3 totals 15 residues. The germline CDR1 and CDR2 sequences are LNHDA and SQIVND (reference sequence). Trimming removed 6 bases at V and 2 bases at J, with 14 bases between. The CDR3 nucleotides read TGTGCCAGTAGGAGTGGGGAAGGGGGCAATCAGCCCCAGCATTTT. It translates to CASRSGEGGNQPQHF.

This CDR3 is CAISARDNPDTQYF. CDR3 nucleotides: TGTGCCATCAGTGCCCGGGACAACCCAGATACGCAGTATTTT. This chain connects TRBV10-3 to TRBJ2-3; possible D gene TRBD1, 6 bases. The V end lost 4 bases, the J end lost 4 bases, and 12 bases lay between the germline ends. The CDR3 loop spans 14 amino acids. Germline CDR1 is ENHRY and CDR2 is SYGVKD.

The gene calls are TRBV27 and TRBJ2-1, with TRBD1 matching over 7 bases. Unmatched junction bases numbered 10, after V lost 5 bases and J lost 0 bases. The CDR3 contains 17 residues. Germline CDR1 and CDR2: MNHEY and SMNVEV (reference sequence). CDR3 nucleotides: TGTGCCAGCAGTAAACGACGGGACAGCTACTCCTACAATGAGCAGTTCTTC. This translates into CASSKRRDSYSYNEQFF.

The chain is built from TRBV19 and TRBJ2-4; D is possibly TRBD2 (6 bases). Deletions cut 4 bases from V and 0 bases from J, with 13 bases between. The CDR3 length is 16 residues. Germline CDR1 is LNHDA and CDR2 is SQIVND (reference sequence). CDR3 loop: CASSRGLLRAKNIQYF. DNA of the CDR3: TGTGCCAGTAGTAGGGGACTTCTAAGAGCCAAAAACATTCAGTACTTC.

The rearrangement uses TRBV6-1 and TRBJ2-1, with D possibly being TRBD1 (5 bases). This CDR3 spans 13 amino acids. V gave up 2 bases and J gave up 5 bases, with 7 bases separating them. From germline, CDR1 is MNHNS and CDR2 SASEGT. The CDR3 bases are TGTGCCAGCAGTGAACCACAGGACAATGAGCAGTTCTTC. Its protein is CASSEPQDNEQFF.

This clone appeared once. This chain links TRBV9 with TRBJ2-7; TRBD2 agrees at 7 bases. CDR3 length equals 13 residues. The germline CDR1 and CDR2 sequences are SGDLS and YYNGEE. V dropped 4 bases and J dropped 3; count of bases not matched to a gene: 4. CDR3 in amino acids: CASSPRTSYEQYF. CDR3 nucleotide sequence: TGTGCCAGCAGCCCCCGGACTAGCTACGAGCAGTACTTC.

This clone was recorded only once. Other DNA sequences from this sample encode an identical CDR3 as well. The rearrangement links TRBV18 to TRBJ2-7; 9 bases line up with TRBD1. The junction had 5 bases not matched to a gene; V was cut back by 3 bases and J by 2 bases. CDR3 length: 15 amino acids. Germline V gene lookup returns CDR1 KGHSH and CDR2 LQKENI. DNA for the CDR3: TGTGCCAGCTCACCTCCGGGACAGGGTCCCTACGAGCAGTACTTC. This sequence encodes CASSPPGQGPYEQYF.

The chain is built from TRBV11-2 and TRBJ1-2; D is ambiguous. Germline V gene sequence: CDR1 SGHAT, CDR2 FQNNGV. The CDR3 is made up of 13 amino acids. Deletions cut 5 bases from V and 4 bases from J, with 11 bases between. Written as DNA, the CDR3 is TGTGCCAGCAGCCCCGGTGAGGGCTATGGCTACACCTTC. Its protein is CASSPGEGYGYTF.

The chain employs TRBV19 and TRBJ2-5; 11 nucleotides match TRBD2. V shed 3 bases and J 5 bases; nucleotides not matched to a gene: 8. The CDR3 has 16 residues. CDR1 is LNHDA and CDR2 is SQIVND in the germline V gene (reference sequence). The CDR3 is CASSMPLAGGGETQYF. The CDR3 nucleotides read TGTGCCAGTAGTATGCCGCTAGCGGGAGGAGGGGAGACCCAGTACTTC.